The present TCR beta chain was sequenced within a study of blood T cell repertoires in COVID-19. The wider study: Sites in the United States, Italy and Spain provided acute and convalescent COVID-19 samples. The analysed material was cDNA or gDNA that came from T cells, B-cell-depleted T cells, or PBMCs.

Authors' processing steps: Cell counts per sample came from amplifying reference gene primers. The table came from immunoSEQ multiplex PCR; TCRdb's copy has only in-frame clones and leaves some out. V and J calls and clone size are copied from that table; D and trimming were computed from the DNA. The repertoire includes about 240,000 clones, 85% to 90% of them detected once, and approximately 4.2% sits in the top ten. Germline V gene sequence: CDR1 SNHLY, CDR2 FYNNEI. Trimming stripped 7 bases from V and 1 base from J, with 11 bases between. The CDR3 is 14 amino acids. The clonotype was recovered from a woman in her 30s who had recovered from COVID-19. The chain couples TRBV2 to TRBJ1-5; D ambiguous. The sequencing input was PBMCs or T cells enriched from blood (not recorded which). CDR3 sequence reads: CASIGSQSNQPQHF. In DNA, the CDR3 is TGTGCCAGCATCGGGTCCCAAAGCAATCAGCCCCAGCATTTT.